The sequence of this T cell receptor beta chain was determined in a study of blood T cells in healthy people across ages. This CDR3 is 12 amino acids long. Germline-derived CDR1 and CDR2 are MDHEN and SYDVKM. The V gene lost 5 bases and the J gene lost 4 bases, with 9 bases spanning the gap. Primed by a sample-barcoded 5' primer and a J-beta primer mix, a second PCR proceeded for 7 to 11 cycles. Each cDNA molecule was tagged by a template-switch adaptor with 12 random nucleotides. CDR3-containing paired-end reads numbering at least 2.5 million came from each sample. MiXCR was run by TCRdb on the 5' RACE reads, yielding one entry per CDR3 protein. The sample records over 1.5 million distinct CDR3 sequences, just under 50% being singletons. This clonotype was seen more than once but under ten times. The antigen is undetermined. Study-wide results and caveats: It was the long-lived donors that had more naive CD4+ cells and higher diversity than aged donors.

This receptor was identified in a woman aged 40 to 50 in good health. The sequenced sample consisted of blood. The chain couples TRBV28 to TRBJ2-7; D gene uncertain. The CDR3 loop reads CASSPDEYEQYF. The CDR3 coding sequence is TGTGCCAGCAGTCCCGATGAGTACGAGCAGTACTTC.